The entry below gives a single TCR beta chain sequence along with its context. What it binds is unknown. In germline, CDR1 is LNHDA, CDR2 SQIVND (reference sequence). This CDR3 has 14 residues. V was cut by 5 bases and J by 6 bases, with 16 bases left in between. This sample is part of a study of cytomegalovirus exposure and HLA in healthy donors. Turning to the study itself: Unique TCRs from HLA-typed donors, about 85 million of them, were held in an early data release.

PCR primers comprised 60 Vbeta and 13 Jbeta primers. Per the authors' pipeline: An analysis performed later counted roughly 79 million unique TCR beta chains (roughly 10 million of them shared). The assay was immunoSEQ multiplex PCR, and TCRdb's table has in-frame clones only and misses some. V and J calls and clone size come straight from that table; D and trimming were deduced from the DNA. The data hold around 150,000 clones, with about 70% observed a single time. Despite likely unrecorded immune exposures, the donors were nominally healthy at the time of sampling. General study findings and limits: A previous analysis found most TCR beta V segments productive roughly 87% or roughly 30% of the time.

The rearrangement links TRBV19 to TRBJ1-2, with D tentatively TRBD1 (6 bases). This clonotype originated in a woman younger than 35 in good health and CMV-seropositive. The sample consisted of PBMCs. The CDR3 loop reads CASSRPGQPNGYTF. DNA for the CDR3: TGTGCCAGTAGTCGGCCCGGACAGCCAAATGGCTACACCTTC.